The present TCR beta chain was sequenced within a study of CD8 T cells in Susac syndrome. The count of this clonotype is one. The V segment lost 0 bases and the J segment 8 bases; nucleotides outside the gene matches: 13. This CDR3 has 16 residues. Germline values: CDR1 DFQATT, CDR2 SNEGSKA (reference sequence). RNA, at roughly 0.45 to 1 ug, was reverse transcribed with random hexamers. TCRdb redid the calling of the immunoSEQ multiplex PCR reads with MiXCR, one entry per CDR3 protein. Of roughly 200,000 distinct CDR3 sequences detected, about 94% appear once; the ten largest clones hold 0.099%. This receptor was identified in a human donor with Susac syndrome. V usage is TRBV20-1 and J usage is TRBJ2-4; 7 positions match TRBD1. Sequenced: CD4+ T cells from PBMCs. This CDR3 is CSARDPKGANRDIQYF. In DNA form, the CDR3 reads TGCAGTGCTAGAGATCCGAAGGGGGCAAATCGGGACATTCAGTACTTC.